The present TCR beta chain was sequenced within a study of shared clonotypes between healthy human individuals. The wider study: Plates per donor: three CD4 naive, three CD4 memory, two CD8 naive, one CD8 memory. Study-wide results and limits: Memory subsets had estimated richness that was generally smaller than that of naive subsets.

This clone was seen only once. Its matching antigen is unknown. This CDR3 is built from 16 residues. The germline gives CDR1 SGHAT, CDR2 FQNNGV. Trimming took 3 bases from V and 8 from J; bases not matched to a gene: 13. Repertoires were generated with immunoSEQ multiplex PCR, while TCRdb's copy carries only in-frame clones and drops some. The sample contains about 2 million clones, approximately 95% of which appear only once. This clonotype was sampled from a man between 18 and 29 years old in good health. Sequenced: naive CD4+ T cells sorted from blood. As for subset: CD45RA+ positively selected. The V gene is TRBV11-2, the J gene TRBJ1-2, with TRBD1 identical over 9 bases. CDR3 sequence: CASSFAGTGSLGGYTF. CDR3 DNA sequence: TGTGCCAGCAGCTTTGCCGGGACAGGGAGCCTCGGGGGCTACACCTTC.